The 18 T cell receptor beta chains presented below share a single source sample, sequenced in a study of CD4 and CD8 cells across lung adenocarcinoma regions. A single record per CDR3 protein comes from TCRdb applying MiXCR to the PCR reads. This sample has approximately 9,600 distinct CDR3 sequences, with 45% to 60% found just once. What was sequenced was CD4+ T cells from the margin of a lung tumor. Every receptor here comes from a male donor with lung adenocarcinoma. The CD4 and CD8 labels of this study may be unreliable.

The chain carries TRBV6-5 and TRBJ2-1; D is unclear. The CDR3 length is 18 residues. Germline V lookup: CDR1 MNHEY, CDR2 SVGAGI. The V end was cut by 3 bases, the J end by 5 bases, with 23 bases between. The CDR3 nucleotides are TGTGCCAGCAGTTATGGTGCCCCCTGGGGAAGTATCGACAATGAGCAGTTCTTC. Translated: CASSYGAPWGSIDNEQFF.

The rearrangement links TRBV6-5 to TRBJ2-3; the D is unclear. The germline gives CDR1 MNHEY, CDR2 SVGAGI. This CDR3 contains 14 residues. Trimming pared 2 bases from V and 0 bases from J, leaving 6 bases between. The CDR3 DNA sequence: TGTGCCAGCAGTTACCAGACTAGCACAGATACGCAGTATTTT. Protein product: CASSYQTSTDTQYF.

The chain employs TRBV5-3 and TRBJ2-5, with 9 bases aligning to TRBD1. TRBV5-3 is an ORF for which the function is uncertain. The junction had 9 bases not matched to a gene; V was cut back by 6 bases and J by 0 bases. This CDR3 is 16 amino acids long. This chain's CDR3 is CARTLRDRVYQETQYF. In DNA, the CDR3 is TGTGCCAGAACACTCCGGGACAGGGTCTACCAAGAGACCCAGTACTTC.

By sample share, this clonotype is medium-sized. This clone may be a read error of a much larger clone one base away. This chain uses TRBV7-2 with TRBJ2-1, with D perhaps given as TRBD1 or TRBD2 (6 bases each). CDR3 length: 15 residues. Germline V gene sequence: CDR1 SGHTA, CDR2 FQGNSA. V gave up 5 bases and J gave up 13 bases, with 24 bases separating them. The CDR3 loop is CASSTGATIQETQFF. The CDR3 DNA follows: TGTGCCAGCAGCACGGGGGCTACTATACAAGAGACCCAGTTCTTC.

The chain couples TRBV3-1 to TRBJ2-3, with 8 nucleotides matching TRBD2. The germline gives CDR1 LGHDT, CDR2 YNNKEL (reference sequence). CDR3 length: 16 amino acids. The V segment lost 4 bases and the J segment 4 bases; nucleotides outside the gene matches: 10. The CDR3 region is CASSLTAGGISDTQYF. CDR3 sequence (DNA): TGTGCCAGCAGCCTGACGGCGGGGGGCATCTCAGATACGCAGTATTTT.

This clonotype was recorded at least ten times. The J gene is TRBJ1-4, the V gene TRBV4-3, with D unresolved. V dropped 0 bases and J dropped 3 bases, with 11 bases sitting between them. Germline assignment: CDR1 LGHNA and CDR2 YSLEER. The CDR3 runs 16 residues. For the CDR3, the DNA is TGCGCCAGCAGCCAAGATCTCGAGAGGGCTAATGAAAAACTGTTTTTT. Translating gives CASSQDLERANEKLFF.

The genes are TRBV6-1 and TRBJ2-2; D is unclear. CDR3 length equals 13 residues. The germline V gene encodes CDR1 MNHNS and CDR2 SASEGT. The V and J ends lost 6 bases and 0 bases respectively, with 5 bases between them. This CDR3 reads CASRGSNTGELFF. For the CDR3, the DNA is TGTGCCAGCAGAGGCTCGAACACCGGGGAGCTGTTTTTT.

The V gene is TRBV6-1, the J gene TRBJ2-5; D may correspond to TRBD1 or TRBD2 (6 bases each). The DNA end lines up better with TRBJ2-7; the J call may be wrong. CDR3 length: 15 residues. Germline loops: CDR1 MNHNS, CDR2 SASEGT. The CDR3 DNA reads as TGTGCCAGCAGTGAAGGGGGGGACACCACCTACGAGCAGTACTTC. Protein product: CASSEGGDTTYEQYF.

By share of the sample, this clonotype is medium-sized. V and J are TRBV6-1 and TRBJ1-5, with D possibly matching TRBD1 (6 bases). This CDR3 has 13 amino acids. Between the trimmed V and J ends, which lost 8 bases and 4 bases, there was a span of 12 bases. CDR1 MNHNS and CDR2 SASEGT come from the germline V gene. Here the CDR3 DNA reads TGTGCCAGCCACAGGGAAGAAAATCAGCCCCAGCATTTT. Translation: CASHREENQPQHF.

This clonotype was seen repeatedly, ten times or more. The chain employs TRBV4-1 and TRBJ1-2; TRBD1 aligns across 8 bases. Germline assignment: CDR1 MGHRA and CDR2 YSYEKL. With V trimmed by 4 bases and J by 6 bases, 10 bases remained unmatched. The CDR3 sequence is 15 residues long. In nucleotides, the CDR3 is TGCGCCAGCAGCCCGGTTTCGGCGGACAGGGATGGCTACACCTTC. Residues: CASSPVSADRDGYTF.

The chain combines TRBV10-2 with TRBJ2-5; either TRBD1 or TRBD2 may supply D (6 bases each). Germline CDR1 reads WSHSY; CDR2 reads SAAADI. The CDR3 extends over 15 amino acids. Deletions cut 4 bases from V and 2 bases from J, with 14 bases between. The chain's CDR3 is CASSGGAGRQETQYF. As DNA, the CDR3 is TGCGCCAGCAGTGGGGGGGCGGGGAGACAAGAGACCCAGTACTTC.

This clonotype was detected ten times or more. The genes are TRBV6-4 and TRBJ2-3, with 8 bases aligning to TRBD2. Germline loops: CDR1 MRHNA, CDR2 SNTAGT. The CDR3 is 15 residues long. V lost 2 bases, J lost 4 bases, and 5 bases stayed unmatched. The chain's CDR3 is CASSDGSGSADTQYF. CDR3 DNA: TGTGCCAGCAGTGACGGGAGCGGGAGTGCAGATACGCAGTATTTT.

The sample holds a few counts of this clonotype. The CDR3 nucleotides are TGTGCCAGCAGGCGACTAGCGGGGGGGCTGGGCACCGGGGAGCTGTTTTTT. This codes for CASRRLAGGLGTGELFF. The chain has TRBV6-1 and TRBJ2-2; the match to TRBD2 covers 14 bases. J lost 4 bases, V lost 6 bases, and 7 bases had no gene match. The germline CDR1 and CDR2 sequences are MNHNS and SASEGT. The CDR3 contains 17 residues.

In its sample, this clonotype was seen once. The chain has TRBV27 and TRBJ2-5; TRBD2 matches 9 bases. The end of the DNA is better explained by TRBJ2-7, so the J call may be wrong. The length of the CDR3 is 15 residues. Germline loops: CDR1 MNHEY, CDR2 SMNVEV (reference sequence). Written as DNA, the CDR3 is TGTGCCAGCAAAGAGGCGCTAGCGGGAAGCTACGAGCAGTACTTC. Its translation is CASKEALAGSYEQYF.

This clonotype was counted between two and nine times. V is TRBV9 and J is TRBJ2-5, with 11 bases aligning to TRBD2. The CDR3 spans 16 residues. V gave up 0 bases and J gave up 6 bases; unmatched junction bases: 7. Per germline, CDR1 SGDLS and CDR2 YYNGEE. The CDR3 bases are TGTGCCAGCAGCGTAGACCTAGCGGGGGGTTTAAAGACCCAGTACTTC. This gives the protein CASSVDLAGGLKTQYF.

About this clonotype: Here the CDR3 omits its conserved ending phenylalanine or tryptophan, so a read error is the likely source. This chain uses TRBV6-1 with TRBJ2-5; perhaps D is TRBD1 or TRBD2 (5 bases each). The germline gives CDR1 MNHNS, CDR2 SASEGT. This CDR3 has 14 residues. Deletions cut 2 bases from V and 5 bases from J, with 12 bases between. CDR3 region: CASSEYGTGETQYL. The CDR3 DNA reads TGTGCCAGCAGTGAATACGGGACGGGGGAGACCCAGTACTTA.

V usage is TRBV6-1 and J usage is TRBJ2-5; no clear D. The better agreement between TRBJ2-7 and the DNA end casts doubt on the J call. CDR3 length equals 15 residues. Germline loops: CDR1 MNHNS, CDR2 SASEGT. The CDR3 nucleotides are TGTGCCAGCAGTGAAGCCCCGGACCGGGCCGACGAGCAGTACTTC. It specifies CASSEAPDRADEQYF.

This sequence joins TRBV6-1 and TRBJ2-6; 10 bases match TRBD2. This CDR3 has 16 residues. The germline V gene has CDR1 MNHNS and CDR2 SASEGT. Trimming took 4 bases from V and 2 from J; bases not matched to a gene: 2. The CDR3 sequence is CASSVTSGTGANVLTF. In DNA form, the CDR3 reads TGTGCCAGCAGTGTCACTAGCGGGACTGGGGCCAACGTCCTGACTTTC.